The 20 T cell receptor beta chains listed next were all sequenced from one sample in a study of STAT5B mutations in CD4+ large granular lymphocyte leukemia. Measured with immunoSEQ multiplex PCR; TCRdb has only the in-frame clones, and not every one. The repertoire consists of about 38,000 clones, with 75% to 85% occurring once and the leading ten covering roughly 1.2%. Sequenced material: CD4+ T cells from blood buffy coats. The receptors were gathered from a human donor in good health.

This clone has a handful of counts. CDR3 DNA sequence: TGCGCCAGCGGGTTGCAGGGTAACACTGAAGCTTTCTTT. This encodes CASGLQGNTEAFF. The chain combines TRBV5-1 with TRBJ1-1, with a possible D match to TRBD1 (5 bases). V lost 7 bases and J lost 2, with 12 bases in between. The CDR3 has 13 amino acids. Germline V lookup: CDR1 SGHRS, CDR2 YFSETQ.

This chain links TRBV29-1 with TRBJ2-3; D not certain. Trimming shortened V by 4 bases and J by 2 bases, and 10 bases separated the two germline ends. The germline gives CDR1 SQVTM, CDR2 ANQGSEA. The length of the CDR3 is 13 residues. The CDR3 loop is CSVGLVLTDTQYF. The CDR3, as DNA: TGCAGCGTTGGGCTCGTTCTCACAGATACGCAGTATTTT.

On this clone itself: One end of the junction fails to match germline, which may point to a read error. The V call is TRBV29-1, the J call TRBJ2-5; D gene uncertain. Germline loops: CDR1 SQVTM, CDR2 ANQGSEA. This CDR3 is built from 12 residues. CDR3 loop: CSVEEVEETRYF. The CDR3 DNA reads TGCAGCGTTGAAGAGGTGGAAGAGACCCGGTACTTC. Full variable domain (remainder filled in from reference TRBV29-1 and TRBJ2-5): SAVISQKPSRDICQRGTSLTIQCQVDSQVTMMFWYRQQPGQSLTLIATANQGSEATYESGFVIDKFPISRPNLTFSTLTVSNMSPEDSSIYLCSVEEVEETRYFGPGTRLLVL.

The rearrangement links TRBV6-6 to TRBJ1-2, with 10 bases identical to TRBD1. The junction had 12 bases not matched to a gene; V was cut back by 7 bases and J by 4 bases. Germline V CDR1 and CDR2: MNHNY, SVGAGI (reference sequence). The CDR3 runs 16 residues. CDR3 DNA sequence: TGTGCCAGCACCCAGACAGGGGGCGGCTATGGCTATGGCTACACCTTC. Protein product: CASTQTGGGYGYGYTF.

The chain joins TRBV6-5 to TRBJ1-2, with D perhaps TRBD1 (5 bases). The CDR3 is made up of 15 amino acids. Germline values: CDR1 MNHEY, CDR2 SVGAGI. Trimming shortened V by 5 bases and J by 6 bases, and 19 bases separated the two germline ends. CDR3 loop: CASSPWAPRENGYTF. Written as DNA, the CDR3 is TGTGCCAGCAGTCCCTGGGCCCCCAGGGAGAATGGCTACACCTTC.

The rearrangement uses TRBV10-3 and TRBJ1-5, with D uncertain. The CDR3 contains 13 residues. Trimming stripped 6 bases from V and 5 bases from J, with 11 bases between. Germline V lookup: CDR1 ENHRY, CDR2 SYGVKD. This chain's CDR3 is CAISLTPDQPQHF. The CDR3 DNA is TGTGCCATCAGCCTTACACCTGATCAGCCCCAGCATTTT.

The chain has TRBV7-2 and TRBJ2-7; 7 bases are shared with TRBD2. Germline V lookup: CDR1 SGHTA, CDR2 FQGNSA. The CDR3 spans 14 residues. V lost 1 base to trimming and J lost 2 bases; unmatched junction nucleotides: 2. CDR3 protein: CASSLGLAAYEQYF. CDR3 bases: TGTGCCAGCAGCTTAGGTCTAGCGGCCTACGAGCAGTACTTC. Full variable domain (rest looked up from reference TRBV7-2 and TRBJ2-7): GAGVSQSPSNKVTEKGKDVELRCDPISGHTALYWYRQSLGQGLEFLIYFQGNSAPDKSGLPSDRFSAERTGGSVSTLTIQRTQQEDSAVYLCASSLGLAAYEQYFGPGTRLTVT.

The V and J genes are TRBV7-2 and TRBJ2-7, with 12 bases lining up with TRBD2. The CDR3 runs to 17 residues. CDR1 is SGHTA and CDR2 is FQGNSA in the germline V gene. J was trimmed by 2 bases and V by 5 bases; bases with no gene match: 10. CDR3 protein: CASSTRTSGALTYEQYF. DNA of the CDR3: TGTGCCAGCAGCACACGGACTAGCGGGGCCCTGACCTACGAGCAGTACTTC.

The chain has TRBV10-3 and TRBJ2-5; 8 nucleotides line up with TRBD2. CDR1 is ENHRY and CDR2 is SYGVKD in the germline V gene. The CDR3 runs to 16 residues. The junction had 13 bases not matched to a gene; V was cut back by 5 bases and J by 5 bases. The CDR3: CAISSIIGLARETQYF. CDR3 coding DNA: TGTGCCATCAGTTCGATTATTGGACTAGCTCGGGAGACCCAGTACTTC.

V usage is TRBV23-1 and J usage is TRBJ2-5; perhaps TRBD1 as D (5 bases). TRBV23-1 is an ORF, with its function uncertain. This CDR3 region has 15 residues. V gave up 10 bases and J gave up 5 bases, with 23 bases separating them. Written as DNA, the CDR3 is TGCGCCACCTGGCGGCCCTGGGGCTCGATGGAGACCCAGTACTTC. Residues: CATWRPWGSMETQYF.

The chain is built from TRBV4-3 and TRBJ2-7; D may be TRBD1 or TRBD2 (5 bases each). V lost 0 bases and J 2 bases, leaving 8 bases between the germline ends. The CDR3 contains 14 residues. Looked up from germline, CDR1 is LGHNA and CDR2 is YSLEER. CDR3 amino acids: CASSQDGGTYEQYF. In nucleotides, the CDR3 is TGCGCCAGCAGCCAAGATGGGGGAACCTACGAGCAGTACTTC.

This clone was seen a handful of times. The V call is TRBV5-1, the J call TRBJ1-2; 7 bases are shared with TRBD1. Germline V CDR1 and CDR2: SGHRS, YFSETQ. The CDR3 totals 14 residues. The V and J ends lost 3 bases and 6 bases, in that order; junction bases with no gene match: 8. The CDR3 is CASSWQGEADGYTF. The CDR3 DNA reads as TGCGCCAGCAGCTGGCAGGGGGAGGCAGATGGCTACACCTTC.

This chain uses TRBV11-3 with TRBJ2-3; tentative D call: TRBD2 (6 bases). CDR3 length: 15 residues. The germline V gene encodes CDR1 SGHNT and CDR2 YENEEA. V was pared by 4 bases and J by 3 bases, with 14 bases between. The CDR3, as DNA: TGTGCCAGCAGCTCGTCTAGCGTCGGGACAGATACGCAGTATTTT. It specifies CASSSSSVGTDTQYF.

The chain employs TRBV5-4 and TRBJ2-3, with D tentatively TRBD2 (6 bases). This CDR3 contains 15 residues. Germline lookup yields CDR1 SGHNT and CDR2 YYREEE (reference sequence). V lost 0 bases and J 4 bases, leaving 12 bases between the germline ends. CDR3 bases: TGTGCCAGCAGCTTGGTAAAAGCGGGTTCAGATACGCAGTATTTT. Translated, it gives CASSLVKAGSDTQYF. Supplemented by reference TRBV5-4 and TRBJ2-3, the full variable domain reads ETGVTQSPTHLIKTRGQQVTLRCSSQSGHNTVSWYQQALGQGPQFIFQYYREEENGRGNFPPRFSGLQFPNYSSELNVNALELDDSALYLCASSLVKAGSDTQYFGPGTRLTVL.

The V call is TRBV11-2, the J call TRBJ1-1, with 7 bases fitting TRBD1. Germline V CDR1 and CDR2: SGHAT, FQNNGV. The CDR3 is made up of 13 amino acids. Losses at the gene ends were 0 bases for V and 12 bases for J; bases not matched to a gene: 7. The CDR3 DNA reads TGTGCCAGCAGCTTAGATGGGAGGGGGCGATCTTTCTTT. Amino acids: CASSLDGRGRSFF.

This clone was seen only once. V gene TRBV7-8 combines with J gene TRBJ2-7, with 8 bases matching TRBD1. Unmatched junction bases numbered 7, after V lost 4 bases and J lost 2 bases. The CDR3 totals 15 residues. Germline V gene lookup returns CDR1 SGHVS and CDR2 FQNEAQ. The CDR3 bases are TGTGCCAGCAGCTCCGGAAGACAGGGGACCTACGAGCAGTACTTC. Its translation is CASSSGRQGTYEQYF.

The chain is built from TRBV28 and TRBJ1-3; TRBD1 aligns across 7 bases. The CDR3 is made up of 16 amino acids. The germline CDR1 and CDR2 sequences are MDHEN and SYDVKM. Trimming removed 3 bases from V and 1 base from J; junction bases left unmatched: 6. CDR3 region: CASSFPRQGSGNTIYF. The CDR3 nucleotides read TGTGCCAGCAGTTTTCCGAGACAGGGTTCTGGAAACACCATATATTTT.

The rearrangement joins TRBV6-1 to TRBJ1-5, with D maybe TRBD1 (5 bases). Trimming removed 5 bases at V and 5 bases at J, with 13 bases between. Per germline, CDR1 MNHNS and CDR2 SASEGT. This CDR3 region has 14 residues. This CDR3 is CASSLPGMDQPQHF. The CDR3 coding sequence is TGTGCCAGCAGTCTCCCAGGGATGGATCAGCCCCAGCATTTT.

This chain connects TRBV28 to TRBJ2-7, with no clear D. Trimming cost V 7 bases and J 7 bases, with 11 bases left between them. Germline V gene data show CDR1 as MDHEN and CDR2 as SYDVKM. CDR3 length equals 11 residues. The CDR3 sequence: CASTSPREQYF. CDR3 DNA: TGTGCCAGCACCTCCCCGAGGGAGCAGTACTTC.

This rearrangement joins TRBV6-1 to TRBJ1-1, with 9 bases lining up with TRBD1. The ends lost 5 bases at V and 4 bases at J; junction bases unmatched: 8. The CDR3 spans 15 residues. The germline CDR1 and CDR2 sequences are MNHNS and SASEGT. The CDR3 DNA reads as TGTGCCAGCAGTACAGGGGGGACAGGGTCCACTGAAGCTTTCTTT. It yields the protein CASSTGGTGSTEAFF.